The entry that follows covers one TCR beta chain sequence. Its binding antigen is unknown. There are no base qualities to consult, and no much larger clone falls within one base. The CDR3 spans 18 residues, from the cysteine through the phenylalanine. Kept here is only the CDR3 DNA, which spans 54 bases and is read in frame from base 1. For CDR1 and CDR2, the germline V gene lists SGDLS and YYNGEE. Between the V and J ends, shortened by 5 bases and 0 bases respectively, the junction contains 22 bases. This sample was included in a study of response to subunit inactivated influenza vaccine (dated by TCRdb to the late 2010s). For the study in its entirety: To follow how T cells responded to a trivalent subunit inactivated influenza vaccine, the researchers relied on deep quantitative profiling of the T cell receptor repertoire. Study-wide conclusions, independent of this receptor: The authors suggested that each seasonal influenza vaccination may recruit only a limited number of new T cells.

The method was RT-PCR. The sample was run on an Illumina HiSeq 2500. The public reads were quality trimmed at Q25 with fastp and then assembled into clones with MiXCR by TCRdb, keeping productive beta chains. For every CDR3 protein sequence, its rows merge into one entry that carries the most common genes and DNA. For this sample the table gives under 850,000 distinct CDR3 sequences, of which 18% were detected only once. The ten top clones hold approximately 11% of the sample. The chain uses TRBV9 and TRBJ2-3; TRBD2 could be the D gene, as 7 bases match. Material: PBMCs from blood, obtained roughly 5 days after vaccination. The sequence came from a man in his fifties who received an inactivated influenza vaccine. Donor details come from another sample of the same person, matched by shared clones. The CDR3 here reads CASSRGSRGGSSTDTQYF. The DNA sequence reads TGTGCCAGCAGTCGCGGGAGTAGGGGGGGATCTAGCACAGATACGCAGTATTTT. Joined to the reference TRBV9 and TRBJ2-3 proteins, this CDR3 gives the full variable domain: DSGVTQTPKHLITATGQRVTLRCSPRSGDLSVYWYQQSLDQGLQFLIQYYNGEERAKGNILERFSAQQFPDLHSELNLSSLELGDSALYFCASSRGSRGGSSTDTQYFGPGTRLTVL.